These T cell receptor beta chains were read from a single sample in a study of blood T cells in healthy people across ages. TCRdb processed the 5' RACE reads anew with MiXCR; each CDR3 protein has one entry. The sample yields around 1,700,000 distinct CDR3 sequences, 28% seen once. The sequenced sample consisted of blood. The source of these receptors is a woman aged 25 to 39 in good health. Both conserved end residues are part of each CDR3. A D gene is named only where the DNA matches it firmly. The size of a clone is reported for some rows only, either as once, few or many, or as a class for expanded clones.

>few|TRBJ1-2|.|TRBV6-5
CASSYQGRYTF
TGTGCCAGCAGTTACCAGGGACGCTACACCTTC
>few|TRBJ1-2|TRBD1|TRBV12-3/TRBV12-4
CASSPTGGASYTF
TGTGCCAGCAGCCCGACAGGGGGCGCAAGCTACACCTTC
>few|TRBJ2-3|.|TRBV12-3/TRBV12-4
CASSLDTGAAGDTQYF
TGTGCCAGCAGTTTGGACACGGGGGCGGCTGGCGATACGCAGTATTTT
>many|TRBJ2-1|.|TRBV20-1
CSARDKAYHEQFF
TGCAGTGCTAGAGATAAGGCATATCATGAGCAGTTCTTC
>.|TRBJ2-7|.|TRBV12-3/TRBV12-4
CASSRGAPSYEQYF
TGTGCCAGCAGTAGGGGGGCCCCTAGCTACGAGCAGTACTTC
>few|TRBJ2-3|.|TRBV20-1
CSAQTGPSTDTQYF
TGCAGTGCTCAGACGGGACCGAGCACAGATACGCAGTATTTT
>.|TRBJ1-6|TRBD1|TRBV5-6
CASSRPGTGEYNSPLHF
TGTGCCAGCAGCCGTCCCGGGACAGGGGAATATAATTCACCCCTCCACTTT
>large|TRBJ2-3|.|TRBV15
CATSGAWGDTQYF
TGTGCCACCTCAGGGGCTTGGGGGGATACGCAGTATTTT
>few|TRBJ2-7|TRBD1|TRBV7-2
CASSSNRGQYF
TGTGCCAGCAGCTCTAACAGGGGGCAGTACTTC
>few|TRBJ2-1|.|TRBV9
CASSQSTGSYSYNEQFF
TGTGCCAGCAGTCAAAGTACAGGGAGCTACTCCTACAATGAGCAGTTCTTC
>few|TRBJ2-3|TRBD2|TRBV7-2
CASSFSGTSGITNTQYF
TGTGCCAGCAGCTTCTCCGGGACTAGCGGGATAACAAATACGCAGTATTTT
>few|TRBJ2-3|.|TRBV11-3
CASSLGRGLSDTQYF
TGTGCCAGCAGCTTAGGTCGGGGGCTTTCAGATACGCAGTATTTT
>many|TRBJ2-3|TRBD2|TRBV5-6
CASSLVLAGFTDTQYF
TGTGCCAGCAGCTTGGTCCTAGCGGGATTCACAGATACGCAGTATTTT
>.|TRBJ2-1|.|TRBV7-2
CASSPRPSPRHEQFF
TGTGCCAGCAGCCCCCGGCCTAGCCCGCGCCATGAGCAGTTCTTC
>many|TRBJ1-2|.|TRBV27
CASRPGGEVGYTF
TGTGCCAGCAGGCCCGGAGGCGAGGTTGGCTACACCTTC
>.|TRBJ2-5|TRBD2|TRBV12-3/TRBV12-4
CASSFRGGAETQYF
TGTGCCAGCAGTTTCCGGGGGGGGGCGGAGACCCAGTACTTC
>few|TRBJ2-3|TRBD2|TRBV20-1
CSARPGTSGPPDTQYF
TGCAGTGCTAGACCCGGGACTAGCGGCCCTCCAGATACGCAGTATTTT
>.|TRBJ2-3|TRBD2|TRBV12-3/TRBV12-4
CASSRLAGGHTQYF
TGTGCCAGCAGTCGACTAGCGGGAGGGCATACGCAGTATTTT
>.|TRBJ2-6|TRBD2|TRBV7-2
CASSLTSGTIYSGANVLTF
TGTGCCAGCAGCTTAACTAGCGGGACCATTTACTCTGGGGCCAACGTCCTGACTTTC
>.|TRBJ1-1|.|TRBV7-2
CASSSRSRNMNTEAFF
TGTGCCAGCAGCAGTAGAAGTCGGAATATGAACACTGAAGCTTTCTTT
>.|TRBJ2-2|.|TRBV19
CAGRRRGGPRELFF
TGTGCCGGTAGGAGACGAGGGGGTCCCAGGGAGCTGTTTTTT
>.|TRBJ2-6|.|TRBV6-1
CASSGYGLGSGANVLTF
TGTGCCAGCAGTGGCTACGGACTCGGCTCTGGGGCCAACGTCCTGACTTTC
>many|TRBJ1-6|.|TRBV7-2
CASSLGPGTAFSPLHF
TGTGCCAGCAGCTTAGGCCCCGGAACTGCCTTTTCGCCCCTCCACTTT
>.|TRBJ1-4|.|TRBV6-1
CASTGPGGSNEKLFF
TGTGCCAGCACTGGCCCTGGGGGATCAAATGAAAAACTGTTTTTT
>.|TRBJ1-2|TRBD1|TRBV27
CACSRTGGRGCTF
TGTGCCTGCAGTCGGACAGGGGGCAGGGGCTGCACCTTC
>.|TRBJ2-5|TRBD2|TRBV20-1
CSALAGVGETQYF
TGCAGTGCCCTAGCGGGGGTCGGAGAGACCCAGTACTTC
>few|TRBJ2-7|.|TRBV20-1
CGAREEGFEQYF
TGCGGTGCTAGAGAGGAGGGATTCGAGCAGTACTTC
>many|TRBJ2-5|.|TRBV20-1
CSARAFSGKNQETQYF
TGCAGTGCTAGAGCTTTTAGCGGCAAAAACCAAGAGACCCAGTACTTC
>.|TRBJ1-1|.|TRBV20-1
CSARIPDMNTEAFF
TGCAGTGCTAGGATACCAGATATGAACACTGAAGCTTTCTTT
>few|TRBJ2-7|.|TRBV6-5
CASSFSRDSYEQYF
TGTGCCAGCAGTTTTTCTCGGGACTCATACGAGCAGTACTTC
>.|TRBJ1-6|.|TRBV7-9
CASSTRDRTPLHF
TGTGCCAGCAGCACCCGGGACCGAACACCCCTCCACTTT
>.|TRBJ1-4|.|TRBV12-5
CASGSPRERINEKLFF
TGTGCTAGTGGTTCCCCGAGGGAAAGGATTAATGAAAAACTGTTTTTT
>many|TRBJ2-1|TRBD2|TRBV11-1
CASSPPSGGAVEQFF
TGTGCCAGCAGCCCACCTAGCGGGGGGGCCGTTGAGCAGTTCTTC
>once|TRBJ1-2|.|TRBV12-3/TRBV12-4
CASSLRRENYGYTF
TGTGCCAGCAGCTTAAGGAGGGAAAACTATGGCTACACCTTC
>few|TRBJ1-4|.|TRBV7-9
CASTTRSEKLFF
TGTGCCAGCACCACGCGGTCTGAAAAACTGTTTTTT
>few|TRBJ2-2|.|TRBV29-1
CSVGWSGLFGELFF
TGCAGCGTTGGATGGTCAGGGCTATTCGGGGAGCTGTTTTTT
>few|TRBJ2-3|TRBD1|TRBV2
CASGGQDTDTQYF
TGTGCCAGCGGGGGACAGGACACAGATACGCAGTATTTT
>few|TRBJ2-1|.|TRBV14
CASGRTFNEQFF
TGTGCCAGCGGGCGGACTTTCAATGAGCAGTTCTTC
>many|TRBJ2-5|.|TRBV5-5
CASSSGLVQETQYF
TGTGCCAGCAGCTCGGGCCTAGTCCAAGAGACCCAGTACTTC
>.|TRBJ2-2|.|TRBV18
CASSPSVGYTGELFF
TGTGCCAGCTCACCATCGGTCGGCTACACCGGGGAGCTGTTTTTT
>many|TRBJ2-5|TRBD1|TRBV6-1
CASSVDRGWKTQYF
TGTGCCAGCAGTGTGGACAGGGGATGGAAGACCCAGTACTTC
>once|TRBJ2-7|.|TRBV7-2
CASSLGWGSDYEQYF
TGTGCCAGCAGCTTAGGATGGGGGAGTGACTACGAGCAGTACTTC
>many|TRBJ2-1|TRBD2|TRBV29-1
CSAAAGDPSYNEQFF
TGCAGCGCCGCAGCGGGGGACCCCTCCTACAATGAGCAGTTCTTC
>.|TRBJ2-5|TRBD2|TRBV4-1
CASSHFRSGAWGTQYF
TGCGCCAGCAGCCATTTTCGCAGCGGGGCCTGGGGGACCCAGTACTTC
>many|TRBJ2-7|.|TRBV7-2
CASSYPTGSPEQYF
TGTGCCAGCAGCTATCCGACCGGCAGCCCCGAGCAGTACTTC
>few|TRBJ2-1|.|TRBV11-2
CASSLVTTSSSYNEQFF
TGTGCCAGCAGCTTAGTGACGACTTCTTCTTCCTATAATGAGCAGTTCTTC
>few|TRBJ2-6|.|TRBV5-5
CASSLFWGANVLTF
TGTGCCAGCAGCTTGTTCTGGGGGGCCAACGTCCTGACTTTC
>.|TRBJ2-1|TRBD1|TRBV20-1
CSAKTGLGNEQFF
TGCAGTGCCAAGACAGGGCTCGGAAATGAGCAGTTCTTC
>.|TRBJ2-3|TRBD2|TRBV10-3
CATSDSGRAVDTQYF
TGTGCCACTTCCGACAGCGGGAGGGCCGTCGATACGCAGTATTTT
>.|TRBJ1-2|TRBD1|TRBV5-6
CASSNPGQGRLDGYTF
TGTGCCAGCAGCAATCCGGGACAGGGGCGGTTGGATGGCTACACCTTC
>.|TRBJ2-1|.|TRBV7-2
CASSLFRETYNEQFF
TGTGCCAGCAGCTTATTCCGGGAGACCTACAATGAGCAGTTCTTC
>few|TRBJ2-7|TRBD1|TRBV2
CASSLPLRTGNEQYF
TGTGCCAGCAGCCTTCCTCTTAGGACAGGGAACGAGCAGTACTTC
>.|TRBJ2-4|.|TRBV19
CASTGLGAKNIQYF
TGTGCCAGTACCGGGCTGGGGGCCAAAAACATTCAGTACTTC
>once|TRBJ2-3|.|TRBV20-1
CSARVQGGAGQDTQYF
TGCAGTGCTAGAGTTCAAGGGGGAGCGGGGCAAGATACGCAGTATTTT
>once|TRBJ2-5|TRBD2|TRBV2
CASKLAVGRVETQYF
TGTGCCAGCAAACTAGCGGTGGGGCGTGTGGAGACCCAGTACTTC
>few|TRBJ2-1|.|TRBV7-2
CASSLDRDLSYNEQFF
TGTGCCAGCAGCTTAGATAGGGATCTCTCCTACAATGAGCAGTTCTTC